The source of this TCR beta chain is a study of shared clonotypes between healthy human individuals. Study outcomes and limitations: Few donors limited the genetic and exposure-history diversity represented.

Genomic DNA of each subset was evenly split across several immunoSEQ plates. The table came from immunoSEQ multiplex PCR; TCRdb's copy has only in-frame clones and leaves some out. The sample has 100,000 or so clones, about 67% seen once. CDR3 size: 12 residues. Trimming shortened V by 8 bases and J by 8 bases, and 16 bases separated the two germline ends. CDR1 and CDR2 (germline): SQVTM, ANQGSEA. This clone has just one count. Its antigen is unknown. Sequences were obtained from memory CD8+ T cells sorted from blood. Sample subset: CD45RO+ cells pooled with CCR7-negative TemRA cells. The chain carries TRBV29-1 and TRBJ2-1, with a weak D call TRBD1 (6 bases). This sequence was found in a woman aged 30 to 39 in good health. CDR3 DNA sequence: TGCAGCTCCCGGGACATTGAGGATGAGCAGTTCTTC. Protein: CSSRDIEDEQFF.